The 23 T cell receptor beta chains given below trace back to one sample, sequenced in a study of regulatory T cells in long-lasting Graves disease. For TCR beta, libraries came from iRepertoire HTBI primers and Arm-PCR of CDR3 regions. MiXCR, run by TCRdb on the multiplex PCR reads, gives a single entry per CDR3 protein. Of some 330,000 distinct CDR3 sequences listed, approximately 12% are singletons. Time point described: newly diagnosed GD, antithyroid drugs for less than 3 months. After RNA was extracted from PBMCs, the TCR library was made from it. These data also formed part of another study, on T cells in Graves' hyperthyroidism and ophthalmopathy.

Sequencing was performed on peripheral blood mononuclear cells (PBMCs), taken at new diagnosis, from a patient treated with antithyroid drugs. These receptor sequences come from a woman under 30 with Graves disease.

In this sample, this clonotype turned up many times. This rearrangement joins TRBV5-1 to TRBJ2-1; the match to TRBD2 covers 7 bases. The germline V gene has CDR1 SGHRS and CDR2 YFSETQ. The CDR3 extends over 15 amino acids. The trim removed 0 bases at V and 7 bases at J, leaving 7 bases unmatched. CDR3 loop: CASSLDAGDGNEQFF. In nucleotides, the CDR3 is TGCGCCAGCAGCTTGGACGCGGGAGATGGAAATGAGCAGTTCTTC.

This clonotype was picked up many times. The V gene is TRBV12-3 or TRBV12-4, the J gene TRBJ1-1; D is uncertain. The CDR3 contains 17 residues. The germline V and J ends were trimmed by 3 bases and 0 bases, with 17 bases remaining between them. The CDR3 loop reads CASSFGVGSEMNTEAFF. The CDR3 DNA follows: TGTGCCAGCAGTTTTGGAGTAGGTTCTGAGATGAACACTGAAGCTTTCTTT.

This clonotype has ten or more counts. The CDR3 protein is CASRAGAGPGELFF. CDR3 in DNA: TGTGCCAGCAGGGCCGGGGCGGGGCCCGGGGAGCTGTTTTTT. The chain has TRBV7-9 and TRBJ2-2, with D possibly being TRBD2 (6 bases). The CDR3 spans 14 residues. V lost 6 bases, J lost 6 bases, and 14 bases lay in between. The germline CDR1 and CDR2 sequences are SEHNR and FQNEAQ (reference sequence). The variable domain in full, completed from reference TRBV7-9 and TRBJ2-2, reads DTGVSQNPRHKITKRGQNVTFRCDPISEHNRLYWYRQTLGQGPEFLTYFQNEAQLEKSRLLSDRFSAERPKGSFSTLEIQRTEQGDSAMYLCASRAGAGPGELFFGEGSRLTVL.

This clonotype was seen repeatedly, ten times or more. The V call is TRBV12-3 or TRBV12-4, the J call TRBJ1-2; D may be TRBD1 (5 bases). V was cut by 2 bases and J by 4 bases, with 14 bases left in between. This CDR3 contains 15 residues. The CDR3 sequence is CASSLWGVQSYGYTF. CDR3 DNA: TGTGCCAGCAGTTTATGGGGGGTACAATCCTATGGCTACACCTTC.

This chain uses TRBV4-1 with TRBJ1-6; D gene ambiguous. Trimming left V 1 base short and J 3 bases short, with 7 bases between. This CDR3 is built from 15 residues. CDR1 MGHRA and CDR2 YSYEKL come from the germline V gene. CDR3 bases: TGCGCCAGCAGCCAAGGTCTTTACTATAATTCACCCCTCCACTTT. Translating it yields CASSQGLYYNSPLHF.

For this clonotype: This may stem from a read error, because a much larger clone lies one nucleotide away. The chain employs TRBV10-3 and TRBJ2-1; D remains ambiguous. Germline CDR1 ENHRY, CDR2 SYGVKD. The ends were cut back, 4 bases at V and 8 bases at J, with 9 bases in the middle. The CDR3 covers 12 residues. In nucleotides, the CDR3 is TGTGCCATCAGTGCACAGAACGATGAGCAGTTCTTC. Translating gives CAISAQNDEQFF.

The CDR3, as DNA: TGTGCCAGCAGCCAACTCCCGACAGGGGGGCAAGGCTACACCTTC. Its protein is CASSQLPTGGQGYTF. The chain links TRBV27 to TRBJ1-2; 9 bases match TRBD1. The CDR3 is made up of 15 amino acids. The germline gives CDR1 MNHEY, CDR2 SMNVEV (reference sequence). V shed 6 bases, J shed 8 bases, and the junction held 13 bases outside the gene matches.

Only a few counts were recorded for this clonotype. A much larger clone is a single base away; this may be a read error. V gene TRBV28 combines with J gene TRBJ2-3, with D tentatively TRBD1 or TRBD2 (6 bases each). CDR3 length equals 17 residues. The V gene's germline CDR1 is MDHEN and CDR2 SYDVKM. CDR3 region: CAGSLLGRGGGTDTQYF. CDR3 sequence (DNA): TGTGCCGGCAGTTTATTGGGCAGGGGCGGGGGCACAGATACGCAGTATTTT.

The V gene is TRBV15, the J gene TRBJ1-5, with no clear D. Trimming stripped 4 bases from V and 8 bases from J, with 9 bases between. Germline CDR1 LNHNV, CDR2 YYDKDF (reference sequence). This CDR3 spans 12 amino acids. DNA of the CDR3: TGTGCCACCAGCACATGGGTAGAGCCCCAGCATTTT. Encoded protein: CATSTWVEPQHF.

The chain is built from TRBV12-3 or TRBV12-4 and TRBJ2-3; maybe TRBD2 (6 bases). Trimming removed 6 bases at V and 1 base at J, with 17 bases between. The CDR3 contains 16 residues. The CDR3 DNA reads TGTGCCAGCAGACAAATCCGGTGGGGGGGCACAGATACGCAGTATTTT. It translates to CASRQIRWGGTDTQYF.

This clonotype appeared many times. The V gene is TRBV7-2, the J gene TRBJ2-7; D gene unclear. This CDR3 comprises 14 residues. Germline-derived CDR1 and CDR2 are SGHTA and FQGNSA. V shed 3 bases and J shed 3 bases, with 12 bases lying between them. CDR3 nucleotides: TGTGCCAGCAGCTTTGGGTTGGGAAACTACGAGCAGTACTTC. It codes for CASSFGLGNYEQYF.

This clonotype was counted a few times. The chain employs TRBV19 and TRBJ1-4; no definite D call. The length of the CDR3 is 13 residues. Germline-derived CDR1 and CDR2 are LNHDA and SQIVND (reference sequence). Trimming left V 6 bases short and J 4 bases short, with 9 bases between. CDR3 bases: TGTGCCAGTAGCCAAGGGATTAATGAAAAACTGTTTTTT. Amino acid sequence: CASSQGINEKLFF. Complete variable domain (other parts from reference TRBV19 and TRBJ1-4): DGGITQSPKYLFRKEGQNVTLSCEQNLNHDAMYWYRQDPGQGLRLIYYSQIVNDFQKGDIAEGYSVSREKKESFPLTVTSAQKNPTAFYLCASSQGINEKLFFGSGTQLSVL.

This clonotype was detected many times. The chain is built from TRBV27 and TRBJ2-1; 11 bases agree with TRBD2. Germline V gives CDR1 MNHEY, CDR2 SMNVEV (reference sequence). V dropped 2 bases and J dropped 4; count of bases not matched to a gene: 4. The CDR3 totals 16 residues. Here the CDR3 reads CASSLGLAGGYNEQFF. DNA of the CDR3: TGTGCCAGCAGTTTAGGGCTAGCGGGGGGTTACAATGAGCAGTTCTTC.

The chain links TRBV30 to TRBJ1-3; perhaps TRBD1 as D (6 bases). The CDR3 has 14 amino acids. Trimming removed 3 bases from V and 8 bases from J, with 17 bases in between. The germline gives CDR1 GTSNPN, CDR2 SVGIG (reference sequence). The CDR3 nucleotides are TGTGCCTGGAGCTGGGGGGCTTCCAGGGACACCATATATTTT. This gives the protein CAWSWGASRDTIYF.

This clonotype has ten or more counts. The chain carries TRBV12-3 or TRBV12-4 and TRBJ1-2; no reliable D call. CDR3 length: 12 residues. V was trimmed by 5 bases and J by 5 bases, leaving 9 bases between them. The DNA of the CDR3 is TGTGCCAGCAGTGTAGGGTTTTATGGCTACACCTTC. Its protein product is CASSVGFYGYTF.

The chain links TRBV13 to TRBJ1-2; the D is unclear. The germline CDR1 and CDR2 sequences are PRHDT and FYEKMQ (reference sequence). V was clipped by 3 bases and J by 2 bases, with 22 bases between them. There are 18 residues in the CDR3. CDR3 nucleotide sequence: TGTGCCAGCAGCTTTGAGGTTGGCGACGGCGGTGAGAACTATGGCTACACCTTC. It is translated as CASSFEVGDGGENYGYTF.

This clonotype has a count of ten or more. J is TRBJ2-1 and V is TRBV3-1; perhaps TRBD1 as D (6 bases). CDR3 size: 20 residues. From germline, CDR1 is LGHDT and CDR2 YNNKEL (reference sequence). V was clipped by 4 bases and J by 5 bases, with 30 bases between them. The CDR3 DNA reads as TGTGCCAGCAGCCCAGAAAATCTTTTTTCAGACAGGTTATTGAACAATGAGCAGTTCTTC. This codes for CASSPENLFSDRLLNNEQFF.

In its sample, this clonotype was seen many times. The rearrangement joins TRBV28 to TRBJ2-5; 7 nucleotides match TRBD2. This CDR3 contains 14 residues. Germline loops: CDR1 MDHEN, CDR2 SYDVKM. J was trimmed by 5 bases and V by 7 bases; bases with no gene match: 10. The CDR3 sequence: CASKRTRPPETQYF. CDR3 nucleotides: TGTGCCAGCAAAAGGACTAGGCCGCCCGAGACCCAGTACTTC.

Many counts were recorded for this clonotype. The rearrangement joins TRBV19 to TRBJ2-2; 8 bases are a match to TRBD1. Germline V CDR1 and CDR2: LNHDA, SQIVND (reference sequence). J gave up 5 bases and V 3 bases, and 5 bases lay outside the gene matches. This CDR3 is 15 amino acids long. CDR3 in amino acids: CASSIWDRPTGELFF. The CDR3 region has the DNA TGTGCCAGTAGTATCTGGGACAGGCCAACCGGGGAGCTGTTTTTT.

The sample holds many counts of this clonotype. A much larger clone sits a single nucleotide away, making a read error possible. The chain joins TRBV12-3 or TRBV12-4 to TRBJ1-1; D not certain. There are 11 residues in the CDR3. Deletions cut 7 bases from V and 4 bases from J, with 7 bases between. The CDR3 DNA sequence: TGTGCCAGCAACATGGGCACTGAAGCTTTCTTT. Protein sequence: CASNMGTEAFF.

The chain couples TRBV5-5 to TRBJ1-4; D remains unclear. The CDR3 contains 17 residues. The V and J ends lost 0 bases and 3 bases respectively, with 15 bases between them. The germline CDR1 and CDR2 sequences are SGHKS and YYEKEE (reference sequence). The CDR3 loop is CASSLGPPRGSNEKLFF. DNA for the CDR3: TGTGCCAGCAGCTTGGGGCCCCCACGGGGTTCTAATGAAAAACTGTTTTTT.

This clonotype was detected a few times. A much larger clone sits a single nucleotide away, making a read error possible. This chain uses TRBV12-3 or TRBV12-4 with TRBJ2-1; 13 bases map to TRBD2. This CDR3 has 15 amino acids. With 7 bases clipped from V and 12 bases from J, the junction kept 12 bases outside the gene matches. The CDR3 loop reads CASTSRLAGGGGQFF. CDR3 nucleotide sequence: TGTGCCAGCACCAGCCGACTAGCGGGAGGTGGGGGGCAGTTCTTC.

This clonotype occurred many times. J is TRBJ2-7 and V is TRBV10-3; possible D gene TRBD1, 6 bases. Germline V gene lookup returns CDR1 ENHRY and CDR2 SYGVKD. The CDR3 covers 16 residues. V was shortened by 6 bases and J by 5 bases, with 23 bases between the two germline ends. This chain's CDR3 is CAIRTPGPPEGDEQYF. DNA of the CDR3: TGTGCCATCAGGACCCCGGGACCCCCTGAGGGGGACGAGCAGTACTTC.